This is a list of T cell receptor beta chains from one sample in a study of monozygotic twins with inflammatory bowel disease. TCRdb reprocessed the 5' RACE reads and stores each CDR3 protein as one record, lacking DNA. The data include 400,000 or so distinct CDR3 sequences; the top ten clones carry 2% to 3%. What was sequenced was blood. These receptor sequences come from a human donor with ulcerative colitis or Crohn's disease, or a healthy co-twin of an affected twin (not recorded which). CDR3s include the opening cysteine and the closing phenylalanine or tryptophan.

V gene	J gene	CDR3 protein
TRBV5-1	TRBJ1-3	CASSATGDAGNTIYF
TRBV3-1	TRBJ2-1	CASSQAGVYEQFF
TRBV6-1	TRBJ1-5	CASRSPSNQPQHF
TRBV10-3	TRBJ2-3	CAISPLAARTDTQYF
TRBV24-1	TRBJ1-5	CATSDGQGAVEQPQHF
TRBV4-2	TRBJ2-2	CASSQDPPGAAAGELFF
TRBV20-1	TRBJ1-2	CSARDSRVNYGYTF
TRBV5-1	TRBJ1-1	CASSFSGLEAFF
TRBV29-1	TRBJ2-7	CSVATGASREQYF
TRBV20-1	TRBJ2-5	CSARRGTANQETQYF
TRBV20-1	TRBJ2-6	CSAIGTGSGANVLTF
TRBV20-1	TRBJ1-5	CSASLNSMNQPQYF
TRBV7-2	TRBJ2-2	CASSPGTVGELFF
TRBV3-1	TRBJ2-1	CACSQEGGSSYNEQFF
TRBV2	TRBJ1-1	CASSPDRVERTEAFF
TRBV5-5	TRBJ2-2	CASSVRMNTGELFF
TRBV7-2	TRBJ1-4	CASSLELSASEKLFF
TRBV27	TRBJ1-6	CASRKDIRNSPLHF
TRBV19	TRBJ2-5	CASSIGGTNQETQYF
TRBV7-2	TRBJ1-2	CASSTSIGTGDGYTF
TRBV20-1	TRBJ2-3	CSARLVLTDTQYF
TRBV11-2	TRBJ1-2	CASSPPDRDGYTF
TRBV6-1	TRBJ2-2	CASSDRGWGELFF
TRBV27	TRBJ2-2	CASSGTSGMSFGELFF
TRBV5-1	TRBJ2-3	CASSLPTGGRTDTQYF
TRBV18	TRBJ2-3	CASSPLGWDTQYF
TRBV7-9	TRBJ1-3	CASSPRGQVFSGNTIYF
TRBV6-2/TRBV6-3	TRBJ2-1	CASSYSGTRMNEQFF
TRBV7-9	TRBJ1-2	CASSLNGNGYTF
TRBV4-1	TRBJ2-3	CASSQDRRDDTDTQYF
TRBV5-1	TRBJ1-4	CASSSLTDRDEKLFF
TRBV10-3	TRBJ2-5	CAISEGSGTTQETQYF
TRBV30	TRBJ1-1	CAGRHPNTEAFF
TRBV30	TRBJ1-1	CAWSIRYPGGNTEAFF
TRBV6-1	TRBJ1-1	CASSRPGGNTEAFF
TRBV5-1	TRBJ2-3	CASSWGSGLSTSPTDTQYF
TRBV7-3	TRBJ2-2	CASSLAGTGVTGELFF
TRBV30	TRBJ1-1	CAWSVRLLDEAFF
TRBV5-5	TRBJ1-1	CASIREGNTEAFF
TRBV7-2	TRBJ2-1	CASSLAGLGEQFF
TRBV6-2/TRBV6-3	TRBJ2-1	CASSYAGLDYNEQFF
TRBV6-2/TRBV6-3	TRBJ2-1	CASSYLGALYTEQFF
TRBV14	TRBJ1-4	CASSQVREKLFF
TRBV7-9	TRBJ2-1	CASSTRTGRTYNEQFF
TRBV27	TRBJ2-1	CASSSWTRQGQSSYNEQFF
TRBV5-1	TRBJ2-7	CASSFETGFGEQYF
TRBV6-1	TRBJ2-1	CASSEVSSGEQFF
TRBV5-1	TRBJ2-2	CASSLRPATGELFF
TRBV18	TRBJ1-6	CASSTGLSANNSPLHF
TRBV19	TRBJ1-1	CASQGRGPLTEAFF